This record looks at one T cell receptor (beta chain) sequence and its context. Losses at the gene ends were 0 bases for V and 0 bases for J; bases not matched to a gene: 1. Germline V CDR1 and CDR2: SGHRS, YFSETQ. The CDR3 consists of 16 residues. Per the original methods: Reference gene primer amplification gave estimated nucleated cell counts. Data came from immunoSEQ multiplex PCR; TCRdb stores just in-frame clones and leaves some out. V and J calls and clone size are those listed in that table; D and trimming were worked out from the DNA. The data show 150,000 or so clones, with around 80% seen just once and approximately 16% held by the top ten. These data are taken from a study of blood T cell repertoires in COVID-19. Across the study: PBMCs, B-cell-depleted T cells, or T cells were the source of the cDNA or gDNA that made up the material.

The rearrangement links TRBV5-1 to TRBJ1-3, with 9 bases lining up with TRBD1. The sequenced sample consisted of peripheral blood. This receptor was taken from a human donor with acute or convalescent COVID-19. The donor label of this sample is uncertain. The CDR3 nucleotides read TGCGCCAGCAGCTTGGGACAGGGGGGCTCTGGAAACACCATATATTTT. Translating it yields CASSLGQGGSGNTIYF.